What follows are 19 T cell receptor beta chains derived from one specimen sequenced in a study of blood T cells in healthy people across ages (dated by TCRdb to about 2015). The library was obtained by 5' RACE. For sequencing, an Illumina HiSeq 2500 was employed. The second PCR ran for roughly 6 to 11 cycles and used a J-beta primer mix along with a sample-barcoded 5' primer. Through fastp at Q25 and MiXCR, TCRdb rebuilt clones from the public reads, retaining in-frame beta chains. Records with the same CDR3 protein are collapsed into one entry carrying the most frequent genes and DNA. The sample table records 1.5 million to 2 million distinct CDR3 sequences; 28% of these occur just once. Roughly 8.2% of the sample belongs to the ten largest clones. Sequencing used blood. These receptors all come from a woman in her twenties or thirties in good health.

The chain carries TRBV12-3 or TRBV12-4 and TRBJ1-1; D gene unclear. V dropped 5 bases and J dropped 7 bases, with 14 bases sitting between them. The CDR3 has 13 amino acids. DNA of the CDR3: TGTGCCAGCAGTATGACCCCCTACAGTGAAGCTTTCTTT. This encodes CASSMTPYSEAFF.

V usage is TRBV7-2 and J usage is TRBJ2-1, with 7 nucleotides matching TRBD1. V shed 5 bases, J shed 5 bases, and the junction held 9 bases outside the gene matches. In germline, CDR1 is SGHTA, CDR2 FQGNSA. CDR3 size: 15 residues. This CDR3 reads CASSPLYQGDNEQFF. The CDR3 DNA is TGTGCCAGCAGCCCGCTATACCAGGGGGACAATGAGCAGTTCTTC.

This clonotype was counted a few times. Here the CDR3 reads CASSAGQNTGELFF. As DNA, the CDR3 is TGTGCCAGCAGCGCGGGACAGAACACCGGGGAGCTGTTTTTT. V and J are TRBV9 and TRBJ2-2; a weak D match, TRBD1 (6 bases). The CDR3 length is 14 residues. V was pared by 3 bases and J by 1 base, with 7 bases between. Looked up from germline, CDR1 is SGDLS and CDR2 is YYNGEE.

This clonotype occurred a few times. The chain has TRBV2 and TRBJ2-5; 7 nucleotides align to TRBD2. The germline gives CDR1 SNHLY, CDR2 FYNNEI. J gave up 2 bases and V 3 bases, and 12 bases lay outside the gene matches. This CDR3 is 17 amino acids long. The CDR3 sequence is CASSEEQAGLNQETQYF. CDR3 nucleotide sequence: TGTGCCAGCAGTGAGGAGCAAGCGGGGCTCAATCAAGAGACCCAGTACTTC.

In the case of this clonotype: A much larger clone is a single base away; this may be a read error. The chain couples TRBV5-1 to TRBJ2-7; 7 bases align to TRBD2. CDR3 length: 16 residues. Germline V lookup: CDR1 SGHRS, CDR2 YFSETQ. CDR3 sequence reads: CTSSPRSGGSSYEQYF. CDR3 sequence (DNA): TGCACCAGCTCGCCTAGATCCGGCGGGAGCTCCTACGAGCAGTACTTC.

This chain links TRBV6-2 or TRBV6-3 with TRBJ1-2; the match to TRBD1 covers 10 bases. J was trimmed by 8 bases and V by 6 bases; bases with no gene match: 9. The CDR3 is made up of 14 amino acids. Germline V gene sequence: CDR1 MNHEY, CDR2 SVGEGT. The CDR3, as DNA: TGTGCCAGCAGCCGTCCCGGGACAGGGGTCGGCTACACCTTC. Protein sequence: CASSRPGTGVGYTF.

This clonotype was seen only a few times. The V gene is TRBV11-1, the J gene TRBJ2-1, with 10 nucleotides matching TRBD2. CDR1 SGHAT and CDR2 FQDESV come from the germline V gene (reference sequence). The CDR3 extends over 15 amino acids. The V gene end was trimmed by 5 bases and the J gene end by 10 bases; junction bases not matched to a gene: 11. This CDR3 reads CASSAGLAEGREQFF. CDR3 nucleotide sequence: TGTGCCAGCAGCGCTGGACTAGCGGAGGGCCGCGAGCAGTTCTTC.

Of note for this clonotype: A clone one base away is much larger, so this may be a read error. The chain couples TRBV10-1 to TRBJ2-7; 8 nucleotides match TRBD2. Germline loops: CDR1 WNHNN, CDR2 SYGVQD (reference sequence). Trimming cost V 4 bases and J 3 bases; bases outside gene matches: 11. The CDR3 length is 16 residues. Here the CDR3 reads CASSATDGGGSYEQYF. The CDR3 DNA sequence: TGCGCCAGCAGTGCAACAGACGGCGGGGGGAGCTACGAGCAGTACTTC.

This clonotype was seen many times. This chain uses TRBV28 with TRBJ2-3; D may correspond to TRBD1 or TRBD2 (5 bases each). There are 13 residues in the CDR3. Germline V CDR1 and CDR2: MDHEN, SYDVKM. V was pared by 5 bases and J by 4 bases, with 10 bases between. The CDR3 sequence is CASSGTSADTQYF. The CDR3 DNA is TGTGCCAGCAGTGGGACGTCGGCAGATACGCAGTATTTT.

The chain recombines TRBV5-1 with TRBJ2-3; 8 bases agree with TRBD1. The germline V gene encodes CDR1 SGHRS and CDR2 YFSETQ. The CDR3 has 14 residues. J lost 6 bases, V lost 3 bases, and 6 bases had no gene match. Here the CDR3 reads CASSSTGAGDTQYF. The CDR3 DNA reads TGCGCCAGCAGCTCGACAGGGGCCGGGGATACGCAGTATTTT.

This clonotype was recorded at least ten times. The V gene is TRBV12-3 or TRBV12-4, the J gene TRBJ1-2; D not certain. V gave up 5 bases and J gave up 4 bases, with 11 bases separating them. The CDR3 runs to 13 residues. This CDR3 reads CASSLGRFYGYTF. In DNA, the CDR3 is TGTGCCAGCAGTCTCGGACGTTTCTATGGCTACACCTTC.

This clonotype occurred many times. The CDR3 coding sequence is TGTGCCAGCAGGGCGGGGGTAACAGATACGCAGTATTTT. It encodes CASRAGVTDTQYF. The V call is TRBV7-2, the J call TRBJ2-3; TRBD2 matches 7 bases. V dropped 6 bases and J dropped 3; count of bases not matched to a gene: 3. Looked up from germline, CDR1 is SGHTA and CDR2 is FQGNSA. CDR3 size: 13 residues.

CDR3 nucleotide sequence: TGTGCCAGCAGGGCTACAGGAAAGGGCGGGGAGCTGTTTTTT. Amino acid sequence: CASRATGKGGELFF. The V and J genes are TRBV6-2 or TRBV6-3 and TRBJ2-2, with a possible D match to TRBD1 (5 bases). V was pared by 6 bases and J by 7 bases, with 15 bases between. There are 14 residues in the CDR3. The germline V gene has CDR1 MNHEY and CDR2 SVGEGT.

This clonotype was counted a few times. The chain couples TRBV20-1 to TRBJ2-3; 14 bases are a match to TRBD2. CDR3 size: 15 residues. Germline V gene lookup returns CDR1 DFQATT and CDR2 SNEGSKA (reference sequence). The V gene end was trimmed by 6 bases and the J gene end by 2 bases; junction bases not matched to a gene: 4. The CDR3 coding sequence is TGCAGTGCAGGGACTAGCGGGGGTTACACAGATACGCAGTATTTT. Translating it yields CSAGTSGGYTDTQYF.

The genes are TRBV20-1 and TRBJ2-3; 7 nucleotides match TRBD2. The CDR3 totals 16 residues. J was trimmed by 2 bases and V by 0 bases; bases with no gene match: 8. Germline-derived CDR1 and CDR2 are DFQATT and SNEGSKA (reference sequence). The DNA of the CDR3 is TGCAGTGCTAGAGAGGGCGGGAGTCTCCCCACAGATACGCAGTATTTT. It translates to CSAREGGSLPTDTQYF.

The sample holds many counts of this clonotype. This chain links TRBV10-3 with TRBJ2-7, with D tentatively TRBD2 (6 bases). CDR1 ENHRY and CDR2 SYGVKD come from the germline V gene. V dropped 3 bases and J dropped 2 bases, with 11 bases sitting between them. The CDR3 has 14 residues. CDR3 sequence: CAISDQGGPYEQYF. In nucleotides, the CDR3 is TGTGCCATCAGTGATCAAGGAGGGCCCTACGAGCAGTACTTC.

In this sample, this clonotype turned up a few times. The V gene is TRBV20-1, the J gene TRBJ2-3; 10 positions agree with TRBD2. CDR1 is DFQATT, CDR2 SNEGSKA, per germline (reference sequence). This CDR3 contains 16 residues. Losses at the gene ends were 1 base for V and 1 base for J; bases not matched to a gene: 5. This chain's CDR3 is CSARGAGGPGTDTQYF. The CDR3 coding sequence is TGCAGTGCTAGAGGAGCGGGGGGGCCGGGCACAGATACGCAGTATTTT.

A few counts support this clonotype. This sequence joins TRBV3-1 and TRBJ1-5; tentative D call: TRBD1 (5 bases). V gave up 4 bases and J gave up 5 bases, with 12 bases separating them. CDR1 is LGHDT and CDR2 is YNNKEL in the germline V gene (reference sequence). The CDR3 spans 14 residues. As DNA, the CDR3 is TGTGCCAGCAGCCTAGACAGTGGGTATCAGCCCCAGCATTTT. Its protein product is CASSLDSGYQPQHF.

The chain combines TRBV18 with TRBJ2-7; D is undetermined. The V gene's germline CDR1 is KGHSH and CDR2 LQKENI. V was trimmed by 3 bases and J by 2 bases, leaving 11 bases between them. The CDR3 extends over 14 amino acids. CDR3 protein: CASSPLTPPYEQYF. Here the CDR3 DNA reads TGTGCCAGCTCACCTTTGACACCTCCCTACGAGCAGTACTTC.